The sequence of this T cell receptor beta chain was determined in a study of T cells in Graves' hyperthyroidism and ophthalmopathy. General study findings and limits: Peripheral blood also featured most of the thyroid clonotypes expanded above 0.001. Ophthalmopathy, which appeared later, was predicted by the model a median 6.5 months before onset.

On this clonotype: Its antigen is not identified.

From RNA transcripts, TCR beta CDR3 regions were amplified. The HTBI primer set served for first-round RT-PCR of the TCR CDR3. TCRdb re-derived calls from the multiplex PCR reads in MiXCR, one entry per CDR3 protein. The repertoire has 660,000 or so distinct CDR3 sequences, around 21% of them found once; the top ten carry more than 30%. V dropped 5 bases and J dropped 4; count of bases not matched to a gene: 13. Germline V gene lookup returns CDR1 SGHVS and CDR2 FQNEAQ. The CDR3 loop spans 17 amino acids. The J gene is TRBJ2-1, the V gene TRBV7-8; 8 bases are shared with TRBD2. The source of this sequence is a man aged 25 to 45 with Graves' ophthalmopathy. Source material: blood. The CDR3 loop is CASSPSFLAGSYNEQFF. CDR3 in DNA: TGTGCCAGCAGCCCATCCTTCCTAGCGGGCTCATACAATGAGCAGTTCTTC. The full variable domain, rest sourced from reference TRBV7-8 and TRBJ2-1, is GAGVSQSPRYKVAKRGQDVALRCDPISGHVSLFWYQQALGQGPEFLTYFQNEAQLDKSGLPSDRFFAERPEGSVSTLKIQRTQQEDSAVYLCASSPSFLAGSYNEQFFGPGTRLTVL.